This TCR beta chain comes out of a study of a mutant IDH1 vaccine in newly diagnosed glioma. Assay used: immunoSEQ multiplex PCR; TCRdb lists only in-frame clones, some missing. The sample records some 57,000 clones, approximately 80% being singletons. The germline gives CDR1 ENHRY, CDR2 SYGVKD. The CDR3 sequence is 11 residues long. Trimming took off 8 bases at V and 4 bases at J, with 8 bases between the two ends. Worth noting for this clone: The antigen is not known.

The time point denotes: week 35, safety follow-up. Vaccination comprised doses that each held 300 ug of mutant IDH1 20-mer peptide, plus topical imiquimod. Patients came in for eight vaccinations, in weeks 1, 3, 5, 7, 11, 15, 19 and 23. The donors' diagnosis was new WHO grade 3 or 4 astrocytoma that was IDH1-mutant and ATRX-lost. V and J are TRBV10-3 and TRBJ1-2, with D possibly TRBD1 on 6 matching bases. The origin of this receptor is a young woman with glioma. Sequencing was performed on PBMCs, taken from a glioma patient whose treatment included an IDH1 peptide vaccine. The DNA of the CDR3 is TGTGCCATCGGGGGCCCCTATGGCTACACCTTC. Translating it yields CAIGGPYGYTF.